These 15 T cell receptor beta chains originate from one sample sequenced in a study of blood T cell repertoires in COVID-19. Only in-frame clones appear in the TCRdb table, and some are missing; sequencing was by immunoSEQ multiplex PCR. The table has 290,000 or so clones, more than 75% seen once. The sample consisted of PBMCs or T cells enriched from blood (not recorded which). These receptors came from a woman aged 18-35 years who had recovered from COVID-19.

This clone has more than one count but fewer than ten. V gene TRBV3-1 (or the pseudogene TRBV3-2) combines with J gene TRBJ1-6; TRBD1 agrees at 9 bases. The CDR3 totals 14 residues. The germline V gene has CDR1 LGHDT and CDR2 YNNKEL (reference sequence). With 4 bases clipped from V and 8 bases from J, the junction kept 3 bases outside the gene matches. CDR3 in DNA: TGTGCCAGCAGCCTACGGGACAGGGATTCACCCCTCCACTTT. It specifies CASSLRDRDSPLHF.

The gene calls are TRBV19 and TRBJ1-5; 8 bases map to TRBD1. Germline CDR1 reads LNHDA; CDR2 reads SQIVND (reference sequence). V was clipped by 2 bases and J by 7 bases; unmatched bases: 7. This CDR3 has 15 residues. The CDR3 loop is CASSISSGGWQPQHF. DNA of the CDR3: TGTGCCAGTAGTATATCTTCAGGGGGCTGGCAGCCCCAGCATTTT.

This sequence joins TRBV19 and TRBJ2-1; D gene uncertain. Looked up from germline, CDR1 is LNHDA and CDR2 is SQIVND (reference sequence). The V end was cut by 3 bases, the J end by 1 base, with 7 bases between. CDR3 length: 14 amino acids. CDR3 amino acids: CASSILPSYNEQFF. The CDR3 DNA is TGTGCCAGTAGTATTCTCCCTTCCTACAATGAGCAGTTCTTC. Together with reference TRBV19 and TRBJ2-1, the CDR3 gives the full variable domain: DGGITQSPKYLFRKEGQNVTLSCEQNLNHDAMYWYRQDPGQGLRLIYYSQIVNDFQKGDIAEGYSVSREKKESFPLTVTSAQKNPTAFYLCASSILPSYNEQFFGPGTRLTVL.

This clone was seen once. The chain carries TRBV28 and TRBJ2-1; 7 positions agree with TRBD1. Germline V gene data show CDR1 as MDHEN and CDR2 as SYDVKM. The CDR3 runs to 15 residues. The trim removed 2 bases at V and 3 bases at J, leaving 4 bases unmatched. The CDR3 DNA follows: TGTGCCAGCAGTTTAGACAGGGCCCGCTACAATGAGCAGTTCTTC. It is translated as CASSLDRARYNEQFF.

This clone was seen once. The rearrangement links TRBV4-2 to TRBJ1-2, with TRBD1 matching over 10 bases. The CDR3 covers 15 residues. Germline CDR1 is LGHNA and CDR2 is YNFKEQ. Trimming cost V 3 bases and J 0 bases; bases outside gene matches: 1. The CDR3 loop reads CASSQGTGANYGYTF. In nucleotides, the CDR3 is TGTGCCAGCAGCCAGGGGACAGGGGCTAACTATGGCTACACCTTC.

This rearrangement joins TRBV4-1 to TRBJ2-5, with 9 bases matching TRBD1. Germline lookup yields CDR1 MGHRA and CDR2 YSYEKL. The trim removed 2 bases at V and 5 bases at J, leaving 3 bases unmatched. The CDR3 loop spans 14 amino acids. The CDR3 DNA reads TGCGCCAGCAGCCAACCAGACAGGGGGGAGACCCAGTACTTC. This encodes CASSQPDRGETQYF.

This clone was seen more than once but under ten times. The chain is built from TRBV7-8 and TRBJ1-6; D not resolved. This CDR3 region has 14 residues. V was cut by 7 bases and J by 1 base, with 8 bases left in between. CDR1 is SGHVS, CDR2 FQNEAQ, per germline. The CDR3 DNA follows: TGTGCCAGCACCCAAACTTCCTATAATTCACCCCTCCACTTT. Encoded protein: CASTQTSYNSPLHF.

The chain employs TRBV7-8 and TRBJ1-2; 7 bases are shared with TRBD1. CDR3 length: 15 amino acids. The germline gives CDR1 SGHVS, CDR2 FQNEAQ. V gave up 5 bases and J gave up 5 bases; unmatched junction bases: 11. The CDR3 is CASSPRRQGLYGYTF. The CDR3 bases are TGTGCCAGCAGCCCCCGAAGACAGGGCCTATATGGCTACACCTTC.

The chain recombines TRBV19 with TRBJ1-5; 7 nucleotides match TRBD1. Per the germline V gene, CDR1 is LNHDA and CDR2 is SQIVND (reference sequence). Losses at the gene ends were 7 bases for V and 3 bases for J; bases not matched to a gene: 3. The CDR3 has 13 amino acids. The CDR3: CASTDRVNQPQHF. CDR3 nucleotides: TGTGCCAGTACCGACAGGGTCAATCAGCCCCAGCATTTT.

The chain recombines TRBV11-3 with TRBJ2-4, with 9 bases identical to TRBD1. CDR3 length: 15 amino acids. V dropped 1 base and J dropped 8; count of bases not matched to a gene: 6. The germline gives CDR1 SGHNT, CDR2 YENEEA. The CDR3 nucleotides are TGTGCCAGCAGCTTAGGGTCGGACAGGGGAGACATTCAGTACTTC. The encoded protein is CASSLGSDRGDIQYF.

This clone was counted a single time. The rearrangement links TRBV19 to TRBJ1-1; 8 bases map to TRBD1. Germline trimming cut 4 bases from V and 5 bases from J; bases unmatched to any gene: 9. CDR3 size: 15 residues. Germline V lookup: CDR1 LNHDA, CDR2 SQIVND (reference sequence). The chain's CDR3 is CASSTNRGRRTEAFF. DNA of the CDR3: TGTGCCAGTAGTACGAACAGGGGGAGAAGGACTGAAGCTTTCTTT.

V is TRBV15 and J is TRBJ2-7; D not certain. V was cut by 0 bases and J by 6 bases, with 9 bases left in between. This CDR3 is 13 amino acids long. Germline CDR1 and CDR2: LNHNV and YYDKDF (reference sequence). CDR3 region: CATSRDLGGEQYF. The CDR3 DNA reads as TGTGCCACCAGCAGAGATCTCGGTGGCGAGCAGTACTTC.

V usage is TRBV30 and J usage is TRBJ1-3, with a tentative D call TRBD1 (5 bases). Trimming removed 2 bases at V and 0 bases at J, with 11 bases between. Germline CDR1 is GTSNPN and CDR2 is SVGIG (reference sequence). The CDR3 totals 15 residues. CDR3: CAWSQDTFSGNTIYF. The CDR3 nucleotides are TGTGCCTGGAGTCAGGACACCTTCTCTGGAAACACCATATATTTT.

The CDR3 DNA sequence: TGTGCCAGCAGCTTCGGTGACAGGTACGACAATCAGCCCCAGCATTTT. It translates to CASSFGDRYDNQPQHF. This chain uses TRBV7-2 with TRBJ1-5; maybe TRBD1 (6 bases). Germline V gene lookup returns CDR1 SGHTA and CDR2 FQGNSA. CDR3 length: 16 residues. V dropped 3 bases and J dropped 3 bases, with 15 bases sitting between them.

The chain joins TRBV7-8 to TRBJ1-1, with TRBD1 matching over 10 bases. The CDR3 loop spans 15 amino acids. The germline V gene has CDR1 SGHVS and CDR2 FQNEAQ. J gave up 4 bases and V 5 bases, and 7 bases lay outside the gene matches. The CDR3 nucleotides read TGTGCCAGCAGCCTACGACAGGGGGCCGGCACTGAAGCTTTCTTT. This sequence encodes CASSLRQGAGTEAFF.